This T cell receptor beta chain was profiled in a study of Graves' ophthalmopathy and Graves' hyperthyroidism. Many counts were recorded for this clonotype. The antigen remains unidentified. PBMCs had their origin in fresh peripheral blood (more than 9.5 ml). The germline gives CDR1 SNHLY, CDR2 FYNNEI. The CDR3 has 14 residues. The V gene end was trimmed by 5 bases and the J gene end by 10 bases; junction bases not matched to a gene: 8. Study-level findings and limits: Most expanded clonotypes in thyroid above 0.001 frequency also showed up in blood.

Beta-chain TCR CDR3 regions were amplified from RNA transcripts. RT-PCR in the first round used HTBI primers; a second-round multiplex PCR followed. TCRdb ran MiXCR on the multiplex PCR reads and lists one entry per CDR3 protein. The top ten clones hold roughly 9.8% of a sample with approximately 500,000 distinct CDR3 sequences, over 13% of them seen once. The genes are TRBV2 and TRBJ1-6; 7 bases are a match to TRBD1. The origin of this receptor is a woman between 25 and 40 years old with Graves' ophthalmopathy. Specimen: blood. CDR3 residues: CASSRGGAESPLHF. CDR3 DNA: TGTGCCAGCAGTCGAGGGGGCGCGGAGTCACCCCTCCACTTT. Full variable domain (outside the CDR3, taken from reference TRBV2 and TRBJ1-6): EPEVTQTPSHQVTQMGQEVILRCVPISNHLYFYWYRQILGQKVEFLVSFYNNEISEKSEIFDDQFSVERPDGSNFTLKIRSTKLEDSAMYFCASSRGGAESPLHFGNGTRLTVT.